The source of this T cell receptor (beta chain) is a study of siplizumab effects on memory and regulatory T cells (dated by TCRdb to the late 2010s). Notes on the research overall: The study examined how the anti-CD2 antibody siplizumab affects alloreactive T-cell subsets in allogeneic mixed lymphocyte reactions built from human PBMCs.

Sorted unstimulated T cells, along with proliferating T cells recovered from mixed lymphocyte reactions, underwent TCRbeta CDR3 sequencing. Fresh whole blood from around 11 HLA-typed healthy donors was used to isolate PBMCs. The CDR3 numbers 14 residues from cysteine through phenylalanine. Kept here is only the CDR3 DNA, which spans 42 bases and is read in frame from base 1. The V end loses 5 bases and the J end loses 4 bases, and a stretch of 15 bases separates them. CDR1 and CDR2, per the germline V gene, are SGHRS and YFSETQ. Concerning this clone itself: The target of this receptor is not known. Per-base qualities were not stored, and no clone one base away is much larger.

Library preparation used the immunoSEQ multiplex PCR assay. Each sample had 90,000 to 100,000 TCR templates assayed by the deep sequencing platform. Genomic DNA extracted from sorted T cells was the material used for TCRbeta CDR3 sequencing. The original pipeline was this. Clonal analysis of TCRbeta CDR3 data was done in the R programming language. Alloreactive CD4+ and CD8+ clones were identified by comparing unstimulated samples to CFSE-low samples taken after the reaction. Regulatory or non-regulatory origin was assigned to alloreactive CD4+ clones by matching of sequences to sorted unstimulated Treg and non-Treg repertoires. The immuneACCESS repertoire file appears here via TCRdb, limited to in-frame rearrangements. These files lack a portion of the clones; in checked studies, under half of the deficit traces to unresolved V genes, and the cause of the others is not known. The DNA gave D and trimming, while V, J and clone size come from that table. Here the sample has fewer than 120,000 clones; more than 90% occur a single time. 1% to 1.5% of the sample lies in the top ten.

General study outcomes and caveats: Because sequences at frequencies below about 10^-5 were poorly captured, only a minor fraction of alloreactive clones could be mapped back to unstimulated subsets. Roughly 75-96% of proliferating CD4+ or CD8+ clones could not be assigned a naive or memory phenotype. Siplizumab significantly reduced the cumulative frequency of alloreactive sequences traceable to unstimulated CD4+ memory T cells. Unstimulated naive T cells appeared more diverse than memory T cells, and naive cells seemed to contribute substantially to the alloresponse. Whether proliferating Tregs from siplizumab cultures were suppressive was not functionally confirmed. Among mappable alloreactive CD4+ clones, an average Treg-derived fraction of roughly 71% was observed with siplizumab, compared with 26.9% in control reactions.

The rearranged segments are TRBV5-1 and TRBJ1-2; the D segment cannot be called with confidence. The source material was CD4+ T cells sorted from blood. This sequence was found in a human donor in good health. The sequenced DNA is TGCGCCAGCAGTCTAGACACAGTCAGCTATGGCTACACCTTC. Translated, it gives CASSLDTVSYGYTF.